The 22 T cell receptor beta chains below come from one sample, sequenced in a study of blood T cell repertoires in COVID-19. Clones were sequenced by immunoSEQ multiplex PCR, and TCRdb holds only the in-frame ones, with some missing. This repertoire shows over 300,000 clones, approximately 84% found once; its top ten account for more than 9%. The material sequenced was PBMCs or T cells enriched from blood (not recorded which). These receptors originate from a woman aged 18 to 35 who had recovered from COVID-19.

Here the CDR3 reads CASSVGQGNEKLFF. Here the CDR3 DNA reads TGTGCCAGCAGTGTGGGACAGGGTAATGAAAAACTGTTTTTT. The chain carries TRBV2 and TRBJ1-4, with 9 bases lining up with TRBD1. CDR3 length: 14 amino acids. Germline CDR1 and CDR2: SNHLY and FYNNEI. The junction had 1 base not matched to a gene; V was cut back by 4 bases and J by 4 bases.

The chain is built from TRBV24-1 and TRBJ2-3; TRBD1 agrees at 9 bases. Germline CDR1 is KGHDR and CDR2 is SFDVKD. The CDR3 sequence is 16 residues long. The ends lost 5 bases at V and 2 bases at J; junction bases unmatched: 7. The CDR3 region has the DNA TGTGCCACCAGTGTTTCCGGGACAGGGTACACAGATACGCAGTATTTT. Translation: CATSVSGTGYTDTQYF.

The chain recombines TRBV18 with TRBJ2-1, with a tentative D call TRBD1 (5 bases). CDR3 size: 15 residues. V was pared by 3 bases and J by 2 bases, with 11 bases between. Per germline, CDR1 KGHSH and CDR2 LQKENI. CDR3 sequence reads: CASSPQGRAYNEQFF. The CDR3, as DNA: TGTGCCAGCTCACCCCAGGGAAGAGCCTACAATGAGCAGTTCTTC.

CDR3: CASSQDEDRSSPLHF. The CDR3, as DNA: TGCGCCAGCAGCCAAGATGAGGACAGAAGTTCACCCCTCCACTTT. The V gene is TRBV4-1, the J gene TRBJ1-6; possible D gene TRBD1, 6 bases. V lost 0 bases and J lost 9, with 12 bases in between. Germline V lookup: CDR1 MGHRA, CDR2 YSYEKL. This CDR3 has 15 residues.

This clone has more than one count but fewer than ten. The gene calls are TRBV5-1 and TRBJ1-1; D is ambiguous. The CDR3 is 13 amino acids. Deletions cut 2 bases from V and 3 bases from J, with 8 bases between. From germline, CDR1 is SGHRS and CDR2 YFSETQ. The CDR3 loop is CASSFDTYTEAFF. The CDR3 DNA is TGCGCCAGCAGCTTTGACACGTACACTGAAGCTTTCTTT.

This chain joins TRBV4-2 and TRBJ1-2, with D uncertain. Germline loops: CDR1 LGHNA, CDR2 YNFKEQ. Trimming pared 4 bases from V and 2 bases from J, leaving 14 bases between. CDR3 length: 15 amino acids. Here the CDR3 DNA reads TGTGCCAGCAGCCCATACGGGAAGGGAAACTATGGCTACACCTTC. It codes for CASSPYGKGNYGYTF.

The J gene is TRBJ1-6, the V gene TRBV18; D gene ambiguous. Trimming removed 3 bases from V and 8 bases from J, with 14 bases in between. This CDR3 contains 15 residues. CDR1 is KGHSH and CDR2 is LQKENI in the germline V gene. CDR3 region: CASSPVTGSDSPLHF. In DNA form, the CDR3 reads TGTGCCAGCTCACCGGTAACTGGTTCGGATTCACCCCTCCACTTT.

The rearrangement joins TRBV28 to TRBJ1-2; TRBD1 matches 10 bases. The CDR3 is 14 residues long. With 4 bases clipped from V and 11 bases from J, the junction kept 10 bases outside the gene matches. CDR1 MDHEN and CDR2 SYDVKM come from the germline V gene. CDR3 DNA: TGTGCCAGCAGTTCCTCCAGGACAGGGGGTGGATACACCTTC. This translates into CASSSSRTGGGYTF.

The chain recombines TRBV3-1 (or the pseudogene TRBV3-2) with TRBJ2-1, with 9 positions matching TRBD1. CDR1 and CDR2 from the germline V gene are LGHDT and YNNKEL (reference sequence). Germline trimming cut 2 bases from V and 1 base from J; bases unmatched to any gene: 9. This CDR3 has 18 residues. The CDR3 reads CASSQSTGGTGSYNEQFF. CDR3 in DNA: TGTGCCAGCAGCCAATCGACTGGCGGGACAGGGTCCTACAATGAGCAGTTCTTC.

The CDR3 sequence: CASSLAGGAGMGSGNTIYF. CDR3 nucleotides: TGTGCCAGCAGCTTGGCCGGGGGTGCAGGGATGGGTTCTGGAAACACCATATATTTT. The chain is built from TRBV5-4 and TRBJ1-3; D might be TRBD1 (5 bases). Germline assignment: CDR1 SGHNT and CDR2 YYREEE (reference sequence). V lost 0 bases, J lost 1 base, and 20 bases lay in between. The CDR3 has 19 residues.

CDR3 DNA sequence: TGTGCCAGTAGTATTGATCGGAGAGGGTACACTGAAGCTTTCTTT. This encodes CASSIDRRGYTEAFF. The V call is TRBV19, the J call TRBJ1-1, with D uncertain. The length of the CDR3 is 15 residues. The germline V gene encodes CDR1 LNHDA and CDR2 SQIVND (reference sequence). V was trimmed by 3 bases and J by 3 bases, leaving 14 bases between them.

The V gene is TRBV9, the J gene TRBJ1-2; D may be TRBD1 (5 bases). Trimming cost V 0 bases and J 6 bases, with 12 bases left between them. Germline lookup yields CDR1 SGDLS and CDR2 YYNGEE. The CDR3 is 14 amino acids. CDR3 coding DNA: TGTGCCAGCAGCGTAGGTAGCAGGGTTAATGGCTACACCTTC. Encoded protein: CASSVGSRVNGYTF.

The chain couples TRBV3-1 (or the pseudogene TRBV3-2) to TRBJ1-1; D perhaps matches TRBD1 (6 bases). The CDR3 loop spans 15 amino acids. V gave up 1 base and J gave up 1 base, with 10 bases separating them. Looked up from germline, CDR1 is LGHDT and CDR2 is YNNKEL (reference sequence). The CDR3 spells CASSQVTGTNTEAFF. CDR3 DNA: TGTGCCAGCAGCCAAGTGACAGGCACGAACACTGAAGCTTTCTTT.

The rearrangement links TRBV5-4 to TRBJ2-2; TRBD1 aligns across 8 bases. Germline CDR1 and CDR2: SGHNT and YYREEE (reference sequence). The V and J ends lost 3 bases and 5 bases, in that order; junction bases with no gene match: 6. The CDR3 has 15 amino acids. CDR3 sequence (DNA): TGTGCCAGCAGCTACAGGACAGGGCGGACCGGGGAGCTGTTTTTT. Its translation is CASSYRTGRTGELFF.

This clone was seen once. This chain joins TRBV7-6 and TRBJ2-7; 7 bases match TRBD2. The CDR3 has 19 amino acids. Per the germline V gene, CDR1 is SGHVS and CDR2 is FNYEAQ. Unmatched junction bases numbered 24, after V lost 5 bases and J lost 5 bases. In DNA form, the CDR3 reads TGTGCCAGCAGCCTTAATCGCGGGGCGGGAGTTGGGGAAGGCGACGAGCAGTACTTC. This sequence encodes CASSLNRGAGVGEGDEQYF.

CDR3 amino acids: CASSKGTGGKINTEAFF. The CDR3, as DNA: TGCGCCAGCAGCAAGGGGACAGGGGGCAAAATTAACACTGAAGCTTTCTTT. This chain uses TRBV5-1 with TRBJ1-1; TRBD1 matches at 12 bases. Germline lookup yields CDR1 SGHRS and CDR2 YFSETQ. The CDR3 has 17 amino acids. The ends lost 4 bases at V and 2 bases at J; junction bases unmatched: 9.

This chain links TRBV5-8 with TRBJ1-2; no clear D gene. With 1 base removed from V and 8 bases from J, the gap between germline ends came to 9 bases. Per germline, CDR1 SGHTS and CDR2 YDEGEE. CDR3 length: 12 residues. The CDR3 coding sequence is TGTGCCAGCAGCTTGATTAGTCGAGGCTACACCTTC. Protein: CASSLISRGYTF.

This sequence joins TRBV14 and TRBJ2-1, with unresolved D. V shed 1 base and J shed 10 bases, with 14 bases lying between them. The CDR3 loop spans 14 amino acids. Germline V CDR1 and CDR2: SGHDN, FVKESK. CDR3 amino acids: CASSQGLRLMEQFF. The CDR3, as DNA: TGTGCCAGCAGCCAAGGACTTAGGTTAATGGAGCAGTTCTTC.

The gene calls are TRBV4-1 and TRBJ1-1; D unclear. CDR3 length: 15 residues. Trimming cost V 2 bases and J 4 bases, with 14 bases left between them. CDR1 is MGHRA, CDR2 YSYEKL, per germline. CDR3 protein: CASSQPTTPVTEAFF. The CDR3 DNA reads as TGCGCCAGCAGCCAACCAACCACCCCGGTCACTGAAGCTTTCTTT.

This clone was counted a few times. V is TRBV2 and J is TRBJ2-6, with D hard to call. This CDR3 contains 15 residues. Per the germline V gene, CDR1 is SNHLY and CDR2 is FYNNEI. V was shortened by 2 bases and J by 0 bases, with 5 bases between the two germline ends. The CDR3 sequence is CASSEYGSGANVLTF. DNA for the CDR3: TGTGCCAGCAGTGAATACGGCTCTGGGGCCAACGTCCTGACTTTC.

This clone has a handful of counts. The chain combines TRBV19 with TRBJ2-3; no clear D. This CDR3 region has 16 residues. V lost 2 bases and J lost 0, with 12 bases in between. CDR1 LNHDA and CDR2 SQIVND come from the germline V gene (reference sequence). CDR3 nucleotide sequence: TGTGCCAGTAGTATATACAGTCAGTCTAGCACAGATACGCAGTATTTT. It encodes CASSIYSQSSTDTQYF.

This chain connects TRBV24-1 to TRBJ1-5, with 7 bases that match TRBD1. The trim removed 6 bases at V and 5 bases at J, leaving 6 bases unmatched. Germline CDR1 reads KGHDR; CDR2 reads SFDVKD. The CDR3 sequence is 14 residues long. The chain's CDR3 is CATSNPTGDQPQHF. CDR3 coding DNA: TGTGCCACCAGTAACCCCACAGGGGATCAGCCCCAGCATTTT.